One sample yielded the 15 T cell receptor beta chains listed below, sequenced in a study of shared clonotypes between healthy human individuals. Naive CD8 cells lacked CD45RO, underwent positive selection for CCR7 and left out terminally differentiated effector memory CD45RA+ cells. Assay: immunoSEQ multiplex PCR; the TCRdb copy retains only in-frame clones and omits some. This sample has 2 million or so clones, with roughly 94% found just once. Sequences were obtained from naive CD8+ T cells sorted from blood. Source of these receptors: a man younger than 30 in good health.

This clone has just one count. The same CDR3 arises from other DNA sequences in this sample as well. This chain connects TRBV6-1 to TRBJ2-7, with 7 bases matching TRBD1. CDR1 is MNHNS, CDR2 SASEGT, per germline. J lost 2 bases, V lost 1 base, and 2 bases had no gene match. The CDR3 sequence is 14 residues long. DNA of the CDR3: TGTGCCAGCAGTGAAGGGACAGGCACCTACGAGCAGTACTTC. It specifies CASSEGTGTYEQYF.

The rearrangement links TRBV7-9 to TRBJ1-3; 10 bases agree with TRBD1. Germline CDR1 is SEHNR and CDR2 is FQNEAQ (reference sequence). The CDR3 has 17 residues. The J segment lost 0 bases and the V segment lost 1 base, leaving 3 bases of the junction unmatched. The CDR3 nucleotides read TGTGCCAGCAGCTTAGGGGACAGGGGCTTCTCTGGAAACACCATATATTTT. Protein: CASSLGDRGFSGNTIYF.

As for this clone: The identical CDR3 is also encoded by other nucleotide sequences in the sample. The chain is built from TRBV7-6 and TRBJ1-5; 8 bases agree with TRBD1. Trimming at V came to 5 bases and at J to 4 bases, leaving 4 bases not matched to a gene. Germline CDR1 reads SGHVS; CDR2 reads FNYEAQ. This CDR3 is built from 14 residues. In nucleotides, the CDR3 is TGTGCCAGCAGCCCTGGACAGGGTAATCAGCCCCAGCATTTT. The encoded protein is CASSPGQGNQPQHF.

The rearrangement joins TRBV5-6 to TRBJ2-5; D is ambiguous. CDR1 SGHDT and CDR2 YYEEEE come from the germline V gene. Trimming removed 2 bases from V and 2 bases from J, with 7 bases in between. The CDR3 length is 13 residues. The CDR3 DNA follows: TGTGCCAGCAGCTTTGCCGGACAAGAGACCCAGTACTTC. Translating gives CASSFAGQETQYF.

The gene calls are TRBV11-2 and TRBJ2-5; the D call may be TRBD1 or TRBD2 (8 bases each). Trimming removed 5 bases from V and 4 bases from J, with 26 bases in between. The germline V gene encodes CDR1 SGHAT and CDR2 FQNNGV. CDR3 size: 18 residues. DNA of the CDR3: TGTGCCAGCAGCCCCAATCGGGGGGGGACAGGAGCCTCAGAGACCCAGTACTTC. The encoded protein is CASSPNRGGTGASETQYF.

The V call is TRBV2, the J call TRBJ1-1; D call uncertain. V gave up 1 base and J gave up 0 bases, with 6 bases separating them. The CDR3 spans 14 residues. Germline V CDR1 and CDR2: SNHLY, FYNNEI. The CDR3 sequence: CASSEVQMNTEAFF. CDR3 bases: TGTGCCAGCAGTGAAGTCCAAATGAACACTGAAGCTTTCTTT.

J is TRBJ2-2 and V is TRBV7-9; 9 positions agree with TRBD1. Unmatched junction bases numbered 11, after V lost 6 bases and J lost 0 bases. Germline assignment: CDR1 SEHNR and CDR2 FQNEAQ (reference sequence). This CDR3 has 18 amino acids. The CDR3 bases are TGTGCCAGCAGTACCAAACATAGGACAGGGGCGAACACCGGGGAGCTGTTTTTT. Protein sequence: CASSTKHRTGANTGELFF.

The chain recombines TRBV5-4 with TRBJ2-7, with TRBD1 matching over 7 bases. The CDR3 is 14 amino acids. V gave up 2 bases and J gave up 3 bases; unmatched junction bases: 5. Per the germline V gene, CDR1 is SGHNT and CDR2 is YYREEE (reference sequence). CDR3 in DNA: TGTGCCAGCAGCTTTGGGGCAGGGGGCTACGAGCAGTACTTC. Translating it yields CASSFGAGGYEQYF.

J is TRBJ2-7 and V is TRBV6-4; D gene uncertain. Germline-derived CDR1 and CDR2 are MRHNA and SNTAGT. This CDR3 spans 13 amino acids. V was trimmed by 4 bases and J by 5 bases, leaving 12 bases between them. This chain's CDR3 is CASSVPLRNEQYF. The CDR3 DNA reads as TGTGCCAGCAGTGTCCCCCTCAGAAACGAGCAGTACTTC.

The rearrangement joins TRBV4-1 to TRBJ2-1; D unresolved. In germline, CDR1 is MGHRA, CDR2 YSYEKL. V shed 0 bases and J shed 3 bases, with 15 bases lying between them. CDR3 length equals 17 residues. The CDR3: CASSQDGKEPLYNEQFF. CDR3 DNA sequence: TGCGCCAGCAGCCAAGATGGAAAGGAACCCCTCTACAATGAGCAGTTCTTC.

The chain recombines TRBV4-3 with TRBJ2-1, with D perhaps being TRBD1 or TRBD2 (5 bases each). Germline lookup yields CDR1 LGHNA and CDR2 YSLEER. Trimming took off 4 bases at V and 5 bases at J, with 12 bases between the two ends. This CDR3 has 14 amino acids. The CDR3 DNA follows: TGCGCCAGCAGCCCCTACGGGGACGACAATGAGCAGTTCTTC. Protein sequence: CASSPYGDDNEQFF.

The chain uses TRBV4-3 and TRBJ2-3, with TRBD2 matching over 11 bases. The V and J ends lost 0 bases and 2 bases, in that order; junction bases with no gene match: 13. This CDR3 has 20 amino acids. Germline values: CDR1 LGHNA, CDR2 YSLEER. The CDR3 region has the DNA TGCGCCAGCAGCCAAGATATCCCCTTTGGGACTAGCGGCCACACAGATACGCAGTATTTT. It yields the protein CASSQDIPFGTSGHTDTQYF.

This clone has just one count. The chain uses TRBV6-5 and TRBJ2-6; D tentatively reads TRBD1 or TRBD2 (6 bases each). This CDR3 contains 15 residues. V lost 2 bases and J lost 4, with 9 bases in between. Germline-derived CDR1 and CDR2 are MNHEY and SVGAGI. The CDR3 loop is CASSYGGLGANVLTF. CDR3 nucleotide sequence: TGTGCCAGCAGTTACGGGGGGCTAGGGGCCAACGTCCTGACTTTC.

This clone was recorded only once. The CDR3: CASSLAVGTGDFGYTF. The CDR3 DNA is TGTGCCAGCAGCTTAGCGGTCGGGACAGGGGATTTCGGCTACACCTTC. The chain recombines TRBV7-9 with TRBJ1-2; 10 positions agree with TRBD1. This CDR3 region has 16 residues. The germline V gene has CDR1 SEHNR and CDR2 FQNEAQ (reference sequence). With V trimmed by 0 bases and J by 8 bases, 9 bases remained unmatched.

J is TRBJ2-7 and V is TRBV29-1; unclear D gene. CDR3 length equals 14 residues. Germline-derived CDR1 and CDR2 are SQVTM and ANQGSEA. V lost 1 base to trimming and J lost 3 bases, with 13 bases between them. DNA for the CDR3: TGCAGCGTTGAAGGTCCCGGGCAGTACTACGAGCAGTACTTC. As protein: CSVEGPGQYYEQYF.